This TCR beta chain came from a study of T cell repertoires in cytomegalovirus infection. Overall study: Selection of CMV epitopes for the study included recently identified HLA-C-restricted and well-studied HLA-B-restricted ones. Public TCR beta signatures marked donors with CMV infection and the matching HLA.

In this sample, this clonotype turned up a few times. Its antigen is still unknown. The CDR3 is 23 amino acids. Germline assignment: CDR1 KGHDR and CDR2 SFDVKD. J was trimmed by 1 base and V by 0 bases; bases with no gene match: 16. Regarding the study as a whole: Within the response measured ex vivo, HLA-C-restricted CMV-specific TCR beta clonotypes were dominant. Carriage of CMV together with the relevant HLA was identifiable through cumulative public TCR beta family frequency.

One entry per CDR3 protein, called by TCRdb with MiXCR from the reads. Among some 800,000 distinct CDR3 sequences listed, approximately 32% were seen once. This TCR derives from a human donor in good health (CMV status not recorded). Some clones in this sample may be carry-over from other donors' samples. V is TRBV24-1 and J is TRBJ2-2; TRBD2 agrees at 13 bases. Sequencing used cultured CD8+ T cells from PBMCs, obtained from culture after CMV antigen stimulation. CDR3 nucleotides: TGTGCCACCAGTGATTTGCAGTACAAAGGACTAGCGGGGGTTTCCTTGAACACCGGGGAGCTGTTTTTT. It encodes CATSDLQYKGLAGVSLNTGELFF.